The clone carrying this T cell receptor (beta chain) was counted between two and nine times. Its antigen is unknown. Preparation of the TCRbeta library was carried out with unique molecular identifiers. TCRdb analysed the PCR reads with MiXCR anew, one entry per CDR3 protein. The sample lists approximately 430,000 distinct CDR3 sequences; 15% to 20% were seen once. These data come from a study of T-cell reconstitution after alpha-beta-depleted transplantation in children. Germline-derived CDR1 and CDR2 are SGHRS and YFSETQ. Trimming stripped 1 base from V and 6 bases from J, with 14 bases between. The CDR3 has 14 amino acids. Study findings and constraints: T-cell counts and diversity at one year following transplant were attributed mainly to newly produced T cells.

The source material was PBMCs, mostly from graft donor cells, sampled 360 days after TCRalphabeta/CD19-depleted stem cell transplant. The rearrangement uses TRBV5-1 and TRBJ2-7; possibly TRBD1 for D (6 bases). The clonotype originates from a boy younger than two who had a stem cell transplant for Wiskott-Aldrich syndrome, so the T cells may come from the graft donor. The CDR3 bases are TGCGCCAGCAGCTTGTCAGGGGAAGGGCTCGAGCAGTACTTC. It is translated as CASSLSGEGLEQYF.